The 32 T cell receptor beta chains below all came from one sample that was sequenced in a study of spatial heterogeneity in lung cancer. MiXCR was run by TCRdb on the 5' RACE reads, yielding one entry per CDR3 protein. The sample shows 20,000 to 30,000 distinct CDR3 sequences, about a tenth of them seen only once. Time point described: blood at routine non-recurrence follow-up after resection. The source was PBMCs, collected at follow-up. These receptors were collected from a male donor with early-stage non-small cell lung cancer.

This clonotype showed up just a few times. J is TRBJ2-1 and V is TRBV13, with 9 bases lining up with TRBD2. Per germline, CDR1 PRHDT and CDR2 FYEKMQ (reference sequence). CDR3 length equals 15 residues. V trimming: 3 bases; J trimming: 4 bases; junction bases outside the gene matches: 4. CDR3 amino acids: CASSLSGGPYNEQFF. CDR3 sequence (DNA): TGTGCCAGCAGCTTGAGCGGGGGGCCTTACAATGAGCAGTTCTTC.

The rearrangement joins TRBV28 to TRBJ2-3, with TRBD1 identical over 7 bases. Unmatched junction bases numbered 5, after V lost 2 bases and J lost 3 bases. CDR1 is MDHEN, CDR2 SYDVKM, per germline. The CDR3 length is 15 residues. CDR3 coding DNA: TGTGCCAGCAGTTTACGACAGGGTGGTACAGATACGCAGTATTTT. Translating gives CASSLRQGGTDTQYF.

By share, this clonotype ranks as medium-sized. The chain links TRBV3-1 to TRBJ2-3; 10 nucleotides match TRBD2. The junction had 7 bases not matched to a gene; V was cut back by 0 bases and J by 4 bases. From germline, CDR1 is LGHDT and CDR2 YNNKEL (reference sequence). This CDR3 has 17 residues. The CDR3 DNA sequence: TGTGCCAGCAGCCAAGAATGGGCTAGCGGGGGTGCAGATACGCAGTATTTT. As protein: CASSQEWASGGADTQYF.

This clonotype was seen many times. CDR3 bases: TGTGCCAGCAGTTTATCAGGGGTAGTACAGCCCCAGCATTTT. This translates into CASSLSGVVQPQHF. The rearrangement joins TRBV28 to TRBJ1-5; possible D gene TRBD1, 6 bases. The CDR3 totals 14 residues. Germline CDR1 MDHEN, CDR2 SYDVKM. V dropped 1 base and J dropped 7 bases, with 11 bases sitting between them.

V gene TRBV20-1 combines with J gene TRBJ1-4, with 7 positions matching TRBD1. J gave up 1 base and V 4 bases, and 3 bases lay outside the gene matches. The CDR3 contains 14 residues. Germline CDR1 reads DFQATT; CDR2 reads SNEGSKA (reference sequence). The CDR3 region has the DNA TGCAGTGCTACGCAGGGGGGAACTAATGAAAAACTGTTTTTT. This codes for CSATQGGTNEKLFF.

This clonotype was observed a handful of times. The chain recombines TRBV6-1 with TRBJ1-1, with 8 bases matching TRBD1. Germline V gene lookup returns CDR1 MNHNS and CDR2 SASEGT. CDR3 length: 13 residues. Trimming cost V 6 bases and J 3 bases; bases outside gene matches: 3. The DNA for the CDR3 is TGTGCCAGCAGATTGGACAGGGACACTGAAGCTTTCTTT. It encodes CASRLDRDTEAFF.

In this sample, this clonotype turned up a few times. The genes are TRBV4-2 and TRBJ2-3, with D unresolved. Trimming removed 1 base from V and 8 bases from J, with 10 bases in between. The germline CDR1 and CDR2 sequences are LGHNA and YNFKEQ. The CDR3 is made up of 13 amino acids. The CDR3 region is CASSQVKLGTQYF. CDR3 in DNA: TGTGCCAGCAGCCAAGTAAAGTTGGGTACGCAGTATTTT.

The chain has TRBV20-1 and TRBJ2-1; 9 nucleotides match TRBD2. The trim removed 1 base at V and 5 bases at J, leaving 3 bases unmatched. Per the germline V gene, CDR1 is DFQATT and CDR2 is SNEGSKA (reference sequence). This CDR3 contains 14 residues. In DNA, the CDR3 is TGCAGTGCTAGAGGGCTAGCGGGGCACAATGAGCAGTTCTTC. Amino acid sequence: CSARGLAGHNEQFF.

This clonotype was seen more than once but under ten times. CDR3 DNA: TGCAGCGTTCTAATGAACACTGAAGCTTTCTTT. Its protein product is CSVLMNTEAFF. The chain couples TRBV29-1 to TRBJ1-1, with no clear D. This CDR3 has 11 amino acids. V was trimmed by 5 bases and J by 0 bases, leaving 4 bases between them. CDR1 SQVTM and CDR2 ANQGSEA come from the germline V gene.

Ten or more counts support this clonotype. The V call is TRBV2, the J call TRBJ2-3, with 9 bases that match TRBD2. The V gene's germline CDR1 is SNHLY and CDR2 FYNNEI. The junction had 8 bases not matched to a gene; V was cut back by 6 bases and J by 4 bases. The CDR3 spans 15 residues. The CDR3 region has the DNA TGTGCCAGCAGGACAGCGGGGGGCGGAGCAGATACGCAGTATTTT. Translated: CASRTAGGGADTQYF.

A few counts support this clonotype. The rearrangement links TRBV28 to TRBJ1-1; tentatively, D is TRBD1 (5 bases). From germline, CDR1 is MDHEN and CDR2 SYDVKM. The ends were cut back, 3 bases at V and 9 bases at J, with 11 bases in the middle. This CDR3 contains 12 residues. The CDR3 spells CASSLAREKAFF. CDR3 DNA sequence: TGTGCCAGCAGTTTGGCCAGGGAAAAAGCTTTCTTT.

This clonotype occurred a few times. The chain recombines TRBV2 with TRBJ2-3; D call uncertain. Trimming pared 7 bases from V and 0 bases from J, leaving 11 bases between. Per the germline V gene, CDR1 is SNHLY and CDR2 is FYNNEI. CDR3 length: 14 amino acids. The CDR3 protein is CASKQEVSTDTQYF. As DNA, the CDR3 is TGTGCCAGCAAGCAGGAAGTGAGCACAGATACGCAGTATTTT. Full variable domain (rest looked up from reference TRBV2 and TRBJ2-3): EPEVTQTPSHQVTQMGQEVILRCVPISNHLYFYWYRQILGQKVEFLVSFYNNEISEKSEIFDDQFSVERPDGSNFTLKIRSTKLEDSAMYFCASKQEVSTDTQYFGPGTRLTVL.

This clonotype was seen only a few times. CDR3 bases: TGCGCCAGCAGCCAAGAGACCGGAAGCTCCTATGGCTACACCTTC. Its protein product is CASSQETGSSYGYTF. This chain connects TRBV4-1 to TRBJ1-2; D is undetermined. V lost 0 bases to trimming and J lost 4 bases, with 12 bases between them. CDR3 length equals 15 residues. Germline V gene sequence: CDR1 MGHRA, CDR2 YSYEKL.

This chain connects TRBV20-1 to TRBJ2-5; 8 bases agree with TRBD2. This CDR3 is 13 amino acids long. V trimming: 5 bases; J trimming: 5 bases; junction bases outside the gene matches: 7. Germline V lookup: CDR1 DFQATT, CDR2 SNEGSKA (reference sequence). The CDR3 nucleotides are TGCAGTGCTTCGGTCGGGGGGGTGGAGACCCAGTACTTC. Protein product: CSASVGGVETQYF.

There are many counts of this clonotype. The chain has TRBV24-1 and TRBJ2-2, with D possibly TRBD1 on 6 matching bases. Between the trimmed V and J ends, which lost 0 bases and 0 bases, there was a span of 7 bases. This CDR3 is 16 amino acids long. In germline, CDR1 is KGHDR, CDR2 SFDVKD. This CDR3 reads CATSDLGTPNTGELFF. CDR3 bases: TGTGCCACCAGTGATTTGGGGACACCGAACACCGGGGAGCTGTTTTTT.

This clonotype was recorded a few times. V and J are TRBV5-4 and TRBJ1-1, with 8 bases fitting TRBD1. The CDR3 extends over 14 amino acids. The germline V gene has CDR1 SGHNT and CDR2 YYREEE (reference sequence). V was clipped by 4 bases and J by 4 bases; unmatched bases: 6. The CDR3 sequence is CASSTQGGTTEAFF. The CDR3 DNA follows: TGTGCCAGCAGCACACAGGGGGGAACCACTGAAGCTTTCTTT. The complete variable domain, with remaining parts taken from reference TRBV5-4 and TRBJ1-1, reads ETGVTQSPTHLIKTRGQQVTLRCSSQSGHNTVSWYQQALGQGPQFIFQYYREEENGRGNFPPRFSGLQFPNYSSELNVNALELDDSALYLCASSTQGGTTEAFFGQGTRLTVV.

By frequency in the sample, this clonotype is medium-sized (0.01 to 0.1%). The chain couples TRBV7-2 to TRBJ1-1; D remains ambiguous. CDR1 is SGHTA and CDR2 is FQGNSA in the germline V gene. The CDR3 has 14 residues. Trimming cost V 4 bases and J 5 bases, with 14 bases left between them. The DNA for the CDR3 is TGTGCCAGCAGCTCTCTAGCGGGTAGAACTGAAGCTTTCTTT. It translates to CASSSLAGRTEAFF.

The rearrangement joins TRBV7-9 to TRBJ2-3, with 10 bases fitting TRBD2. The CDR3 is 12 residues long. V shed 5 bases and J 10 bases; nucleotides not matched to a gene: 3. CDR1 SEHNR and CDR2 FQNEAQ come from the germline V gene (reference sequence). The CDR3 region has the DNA TGTGCCAGCAGCCAGCGGGAGGGTGCGCAGTATTTT. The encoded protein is CASSQREGAQYF. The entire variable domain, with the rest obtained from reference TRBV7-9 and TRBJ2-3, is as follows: DTGVSQNPRHKITKRGQNVTFRCDPISEHNRLYWYRQTLGQGPEFLTYFQNEAQLEKSRLLSDRFSAERPKGSFSTLEIQRTEQGDSAMYLCASSQREGAQYFGPGTRLTVL.

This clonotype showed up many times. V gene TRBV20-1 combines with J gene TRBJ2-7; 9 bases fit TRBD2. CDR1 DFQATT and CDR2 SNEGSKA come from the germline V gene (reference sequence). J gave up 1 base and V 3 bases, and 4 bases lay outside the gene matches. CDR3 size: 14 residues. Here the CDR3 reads CSARIAGVSYEQYF. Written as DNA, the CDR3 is TGCAGTGCTAGGATAGCGGGGGTTTCCTACGAGCAGTACTTC.

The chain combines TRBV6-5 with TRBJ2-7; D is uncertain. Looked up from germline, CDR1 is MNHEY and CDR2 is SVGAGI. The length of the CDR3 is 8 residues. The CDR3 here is CALYEQYF. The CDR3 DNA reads TGTGCTTTATACGAGCAGTACTTC.

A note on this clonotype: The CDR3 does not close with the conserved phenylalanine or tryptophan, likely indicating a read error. The CDR3 loop is CSVEGLMNTEAFL. The CDR3 nucleotides are TGCAGCGTTGAAGGGCTAATGAACACTGAAGCTTTCCTT. The chain is built from TRBV29-1 and TRBJ1-1; D ambiguous. Germline values: CDR1 SQVTM, CDR2 ANQGSEA. This CDR3 has 13 residues. Trimming removed 1 base from V and 0 bases from J, with 6 bases in between.

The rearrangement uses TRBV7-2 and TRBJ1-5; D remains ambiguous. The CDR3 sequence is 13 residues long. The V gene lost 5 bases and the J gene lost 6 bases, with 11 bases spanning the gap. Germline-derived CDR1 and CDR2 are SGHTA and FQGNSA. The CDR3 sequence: CASSRESRQPQHF. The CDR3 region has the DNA TGTGCCAGCAGCCGAGAGTCTCGTCAGCCCCAGCATTTT.

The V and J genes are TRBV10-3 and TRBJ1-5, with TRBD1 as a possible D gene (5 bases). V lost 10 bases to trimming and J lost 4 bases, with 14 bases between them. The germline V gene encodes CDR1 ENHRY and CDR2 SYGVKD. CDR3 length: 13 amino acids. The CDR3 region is CATTTEPNQPQHF. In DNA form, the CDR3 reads TGTGCCACCACGACAGAGCCAAATCAGCCCCAGCATTTT.

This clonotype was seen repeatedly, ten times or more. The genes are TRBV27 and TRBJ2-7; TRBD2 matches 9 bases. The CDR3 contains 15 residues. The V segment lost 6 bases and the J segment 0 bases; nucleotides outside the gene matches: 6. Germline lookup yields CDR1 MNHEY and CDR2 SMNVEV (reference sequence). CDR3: CASSLAGEISYEQYF. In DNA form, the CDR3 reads TGTGCCAGCAGCTTAGCGGGGGAAATCTCCTACGAGCAGTACTTC.

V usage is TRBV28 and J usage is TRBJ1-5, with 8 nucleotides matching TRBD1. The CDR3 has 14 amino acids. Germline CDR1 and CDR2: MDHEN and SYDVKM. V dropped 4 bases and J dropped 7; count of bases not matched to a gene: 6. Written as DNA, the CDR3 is TGTGCCAGCAGTTCGACAGGGGCGGGCCAGCCCCAGCATTTT. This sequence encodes CASSSTGAGQPQHF.

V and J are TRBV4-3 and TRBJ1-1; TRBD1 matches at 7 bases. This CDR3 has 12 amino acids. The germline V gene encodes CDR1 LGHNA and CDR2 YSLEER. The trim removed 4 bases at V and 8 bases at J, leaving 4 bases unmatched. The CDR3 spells CASSLLTGEAFF. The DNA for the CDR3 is TGCGCCAGCAGCCTTCTGACAGGGGAAGCTTTCTTT.

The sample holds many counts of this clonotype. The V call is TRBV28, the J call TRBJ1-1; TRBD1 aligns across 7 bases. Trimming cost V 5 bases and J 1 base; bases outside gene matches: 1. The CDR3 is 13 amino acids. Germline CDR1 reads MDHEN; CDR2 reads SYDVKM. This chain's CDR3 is CASSTGANTEAFF. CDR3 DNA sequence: TGTGCCAGCAGTACAGGGGCGAACACTGAAGCTTTCTTT.

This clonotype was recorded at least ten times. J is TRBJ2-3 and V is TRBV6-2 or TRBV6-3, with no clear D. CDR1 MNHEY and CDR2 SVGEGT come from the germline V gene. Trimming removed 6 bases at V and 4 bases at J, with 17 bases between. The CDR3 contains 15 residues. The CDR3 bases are TGTGCCAGCAGGACCCACGAAGGGTTCCCAGATACGCAGTATTTT. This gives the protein CASRTHEGFPDTQYF.

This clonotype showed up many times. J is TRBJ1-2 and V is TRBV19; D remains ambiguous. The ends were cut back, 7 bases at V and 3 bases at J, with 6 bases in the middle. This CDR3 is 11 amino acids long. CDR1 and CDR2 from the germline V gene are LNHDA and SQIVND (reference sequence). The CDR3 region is CASMGYYGYTF. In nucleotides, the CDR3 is TGTGCCAGTATGGGGTACTATGGCTACACCTTC.

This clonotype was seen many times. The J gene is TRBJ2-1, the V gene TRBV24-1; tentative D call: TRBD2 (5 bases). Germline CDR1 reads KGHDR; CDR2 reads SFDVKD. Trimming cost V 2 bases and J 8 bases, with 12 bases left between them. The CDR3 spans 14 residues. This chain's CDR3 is CATSDSRAGDEQFF. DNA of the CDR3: TGTGCCACCAGTGATTCGCGGGCCGGAGATGAGCAGTTCTTC.

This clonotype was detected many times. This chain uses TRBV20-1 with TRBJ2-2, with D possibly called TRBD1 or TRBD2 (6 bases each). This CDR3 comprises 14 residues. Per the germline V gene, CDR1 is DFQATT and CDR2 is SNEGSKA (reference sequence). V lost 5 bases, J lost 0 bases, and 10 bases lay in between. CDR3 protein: CSAGGGSNTGELFF. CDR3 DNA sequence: TGCAGTGCTGGAGGGGGTTCGAACACCGGGGAGCTGTTTTTT.

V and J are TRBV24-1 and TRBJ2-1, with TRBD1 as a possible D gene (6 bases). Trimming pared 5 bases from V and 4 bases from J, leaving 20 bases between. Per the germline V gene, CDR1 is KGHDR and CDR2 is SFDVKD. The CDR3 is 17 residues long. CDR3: CATSVRGPPDGYNEQFF. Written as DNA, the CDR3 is TGTGCCACCAGTGTCAGGGGACCCCCTGACGGATACAATGAGCAGTTCTTC.